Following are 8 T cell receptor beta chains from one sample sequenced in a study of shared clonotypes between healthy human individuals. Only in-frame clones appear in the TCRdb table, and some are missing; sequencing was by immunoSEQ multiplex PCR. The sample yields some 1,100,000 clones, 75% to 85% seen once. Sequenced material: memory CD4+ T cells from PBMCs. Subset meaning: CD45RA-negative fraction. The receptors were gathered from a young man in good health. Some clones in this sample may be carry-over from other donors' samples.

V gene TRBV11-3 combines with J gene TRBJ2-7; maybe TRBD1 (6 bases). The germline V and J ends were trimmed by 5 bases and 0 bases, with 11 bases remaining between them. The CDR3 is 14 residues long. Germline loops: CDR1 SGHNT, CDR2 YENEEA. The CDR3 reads CASSRGQSSYEQYF. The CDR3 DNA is TGTGCCAGCAGCAGAGGACAGAGCTCCTACGAGCAGTACTTC.

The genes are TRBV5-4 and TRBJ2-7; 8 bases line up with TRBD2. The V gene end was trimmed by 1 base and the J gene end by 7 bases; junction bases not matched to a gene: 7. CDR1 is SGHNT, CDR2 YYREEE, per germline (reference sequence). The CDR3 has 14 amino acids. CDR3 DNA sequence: TGTGCCAGCAGCTTGAAAGCGGGAGTACGTGAGCAGTACTTC. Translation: CASSLKAGVREQYF. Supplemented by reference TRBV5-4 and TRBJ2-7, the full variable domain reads ETGVTQSPTHLIKTRGQQVTLRCSSQSGHNTVSWYQQALGQGPQFIFQYYREEENGRGNFPPRFSGLQFPNYSSELNVNALELDDSALYLCASSLKAGVREQYFGPGTRLTVT.

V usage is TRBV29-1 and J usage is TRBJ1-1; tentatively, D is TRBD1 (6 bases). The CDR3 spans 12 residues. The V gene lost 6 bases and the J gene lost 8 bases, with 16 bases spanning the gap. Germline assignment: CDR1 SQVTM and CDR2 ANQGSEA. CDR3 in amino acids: CSVLGGAVEAFF. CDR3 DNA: TGCAGCGTGCTCGGGGGGGCAGTGGAAGCTTTCTTT.

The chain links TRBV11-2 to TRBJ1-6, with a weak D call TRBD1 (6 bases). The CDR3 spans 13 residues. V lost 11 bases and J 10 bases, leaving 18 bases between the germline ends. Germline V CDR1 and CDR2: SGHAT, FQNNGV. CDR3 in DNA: TGTGCCGGAATACAGGGTTTAAGGTCACCCCTCCACTTT. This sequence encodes CAGIQGLRSPLHF.

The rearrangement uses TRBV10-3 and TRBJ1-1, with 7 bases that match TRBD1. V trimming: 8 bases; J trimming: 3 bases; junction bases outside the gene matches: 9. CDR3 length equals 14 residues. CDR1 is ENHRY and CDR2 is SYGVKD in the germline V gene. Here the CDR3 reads CAIRPSGGDTEAFF. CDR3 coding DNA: TGTGCCATCCGTCCGTCAGGGGGAGACACTGAAGCTTTCTTT.

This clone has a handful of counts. The CDR3 nucleotides read TGTGCCAGCAGCTTTTTCGGTCAGCCCCAGCATTTT. This gives the protein CASSFFGQPQHF. The V call is TRBV5-6, the J call TRBJ1-5, with D hard to call. Trimming stripped 2 bases from V and 6 bases from J, with 6 bases between. This CDR3 region has 12 residues. The germline V gene has CDR1 SGHDT and CDR2 YYEEEE.

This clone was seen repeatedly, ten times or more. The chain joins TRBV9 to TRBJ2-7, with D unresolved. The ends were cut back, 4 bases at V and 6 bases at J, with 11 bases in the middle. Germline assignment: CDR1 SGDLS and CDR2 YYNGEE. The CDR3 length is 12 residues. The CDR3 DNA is TGTGCCAGCAGCCTAGAGTTTGGCGAGCAGTACTTC. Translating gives CASSLEFGEQYF. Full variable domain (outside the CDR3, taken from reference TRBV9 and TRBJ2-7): DSGVTQTPKHLITATGQRVTLRCSPRSGDLSVYWYQQSLDQGLQFLIQYYNGEERAKGNILERFSAQQFPDLHSELNLSSLELGDSALYFCASSLEFGEQYFGPGTRLTVT.

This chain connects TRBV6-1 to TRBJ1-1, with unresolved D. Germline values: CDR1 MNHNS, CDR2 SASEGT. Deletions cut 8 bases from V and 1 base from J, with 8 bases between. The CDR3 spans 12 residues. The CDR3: CASLPPNTEAFF. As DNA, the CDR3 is TGTGCCAGCTTGCCACCGAACACTGAAGCTTTCTTT.